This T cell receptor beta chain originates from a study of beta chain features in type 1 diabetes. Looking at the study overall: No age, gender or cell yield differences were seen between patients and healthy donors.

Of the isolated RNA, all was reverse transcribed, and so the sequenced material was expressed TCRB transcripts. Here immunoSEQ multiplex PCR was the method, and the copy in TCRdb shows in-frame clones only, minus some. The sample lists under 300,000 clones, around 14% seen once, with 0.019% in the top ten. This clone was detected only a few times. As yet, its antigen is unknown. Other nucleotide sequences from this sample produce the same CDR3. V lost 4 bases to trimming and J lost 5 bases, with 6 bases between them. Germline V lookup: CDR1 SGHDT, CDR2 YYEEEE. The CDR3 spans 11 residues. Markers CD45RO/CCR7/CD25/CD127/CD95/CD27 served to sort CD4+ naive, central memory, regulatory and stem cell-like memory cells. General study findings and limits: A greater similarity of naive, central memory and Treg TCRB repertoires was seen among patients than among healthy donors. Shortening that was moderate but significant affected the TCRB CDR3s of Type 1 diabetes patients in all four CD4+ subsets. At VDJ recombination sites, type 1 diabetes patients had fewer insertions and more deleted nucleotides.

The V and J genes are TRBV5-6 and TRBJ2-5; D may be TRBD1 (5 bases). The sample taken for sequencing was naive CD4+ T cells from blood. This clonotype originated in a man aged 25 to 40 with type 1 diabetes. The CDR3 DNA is TGTGCCAGCAGCCGACAGGAGACCCAGTACTTC. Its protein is CASSRQETQYF.